The 23 T cell receptor beta chains in this list originate from one sample, sequenced in a study of blood T cell repertoires in COVID-19. The repertoire was sequenced with immunoSEQ multiplex PCR; TCRdb's copy has only in-frame clones and lacks some. The sample includes approximately 22,000 clones, about 81% of them seen just once. Sequencing was performed on peripheral blood. These receptors originate from a woman in her 70s with COVID-19, enrolled during active disease.

This rearrangement joins TRBV7-8 to TRBJ2-3, with TRBD2 as a possible D gene (6 bases). The germline V gene encodes CDR1 SGHVS and CDR2 FQNEAQ. This CDR3 region has 16 residues. The V end lost 4 bases, the J end lost 0 bases, and 14 bases lay between the germline ends. CDR3 in amino acids: CASSSNRDSSTDTQYF. The CDR3 DNA follows: TGTGCCAGCAGCTCCAACCGGGACTCGAGCACAGATACGCAGTATTTT.

A few counts support this clone. The J gene is TRBJ2-5, the V gene TRBV4-1; TRBD2 might be the D (6 bases). This CDR3 region has 16 residues. The V and J ends lost 1 base and 1 base respectively, with 13 bases between them. In germline, CDR1 is MGHRA, CDR2 YSYEKL. The CDR3 reads CASSQGPGGIQETQYF. CDR3 nucleotide sequence: TGCGCCAGCAGCCAAGGTCCCGGGGGTATCCAAGAGACCCAGTACTTC.

This chain connects TRBV20-1 to TRBJ2-3; no definite D call. The CDR3 is made up of 13 amino acids. The V end lost 3 bases, the J end lost 2 bases, and 9 bases lay between the germline ends. Per germline, CDR1 DFQATT and CDR2 SNEGSKA (reference sequence). This CDR3 reads CSASGQFTDTQYF. CDR3 coding DNA: TGCAGTGCTAGTGGGCAATTCACAGATACGCAGTATTTT.

Only one count was recorded for this clone. The rearrangement joins TRBV5-8 to TRBJ1-5; TRBD1 might be the D (6 bases). Trimming removed 3 bases from V and 4 bases from J, with 14 bases in between. Germline lookup yields CDR1 SGHTS and CDR2 YDEGEE. The CDR3 is 15 amino acids. This CDR3 is CASSSRTVPNQPQHF. CDR3 DNA sequence: TGTGCCAGCAGCTCTCGGACAGTTCCAAATCAGCCCCAGCATTTT. The whole variable domain, filled in from reference TRBV5-8 and TRBJ1-5, reads EAGVTQSPTHLIKTRGQQATLRCSPISGHTSVYWYQQALGLGLQFLLWYDEGEERNRGNFPPRFSGRQFPNYSSELNVNALELEDSALYLCASSSRTVPNQPQHFGDGTRLSIL.

This chain joins TRBV29-1 and TRBJ1-2; 9 bases match TRBD1. The length of the CDR3 is 14 residues. V was clipped by 1 base and J by 8 bases; unmatched bases: 8. CDR1 and CDR2 from the germline V gene are SQVTM and ANQGSEA. CDR3 DNA sequence: TGCAGCGTTGAAGGAAGGGACAGGGTGGGAGGCTACACCTTC. This sequence encodes CSVEGRDRVGGYTF.

V and J are TRBV10-3 and TRBJ2-2, with a tentative D call TRBD1 (6 bases). The CDR3 length is 16 residues. Germline lookup yields CDR1 ENHRY and CDR2 SYGVKD. The ends were cut back, 3 bases at V and 3 bases at J, with 14 bases in the middle. CDR3 amino acids: CAISENRGSDTGELFF. CDR3 sequence (DNA): TGTGCCATCAGTGAAAATAGGGGGAGCGACACCGGGGAGCTGTTTTTT.

The chain recombines TRBV5-8 with TRBJ2-1; TRBD2 matches 10 bases. Per germline, CDR1 SGHTS and CDR2 YDEGEE. Trimming removed 0 bases from V and 0 bases from J; junction bases left unmatched: 6. The CDR3 runs to 18 residues. The CDR3 bases are TGTGCCAGCAGCTTGGGCTCTAGCGGGGGCAGCTCCTACAATGAGCAGTTCTTC. Protein: CASSLGSSGGSSYNEQFF.

This clone has only one observation. The chain employs TRBV15 and TRBJ1-3; TRBD1 matches at 7 bases. Per germline, CDR1 LNHNV and CDR2 YYDKDF (reference sequence). The CDR3 totals 16 residues. Trimming took 3 bases from V and 4 from J; bases not matched to a gene: 9. The DNA for the CDR3 is TGTGCCACCAGCAGCAATATCCGGGACAGAGGAAACACCATATATTTT. Its translation: CATSSNIRDRGNTIYF.

CDR3 sequence reads: CASSYSTGQWPQHF. The DNA for the CDR3 is TGTGCCAGCAGTTACTCGACAGGTCAATGGCCCCAGCATTTT. This chain links TRBV6-2 or TRBV6-3 with TRBJ1-5; maybe TRBD1 (6 bases). Trimming pared 0 bases from V and 9 bases from J, leaving 12 bases between. Per germline, CDR1 MNHEY and CDR2 SVGEGT. The CDR3 spans 14 residues.

The chain links TRBV19 to TRBJ2-1, with D maybe TRBD1 (6 bases). The CDR3 covers 14 residues. The ends were cut back, 0 bases at V and 10 bases at J, with 13 bases in the middle. Germline CDR1 is LNHDA and CDR2 is SQIVND (reference sequence). This CDR3 reads CASSIEMMRGEQFF. In DNA form, the CDR3 reads TGTGCCAGTAGTATAGAGATGATGAGGGGGGAGCAGTTCTTC.

The V call is TRBV11-2, the J call TRBJ2-7, with D hard to call. Trimming removed 1 base at V and 4 bases at J, with 8 bases between. The CDR3 is 13 amino acids. Germline-derived CDR1 and CDR2 are SGHAT and FQNNGV. This chain's CDR3 is CASSLVVSYEQYF. In DNA form, the CDR3 reads TGTGCCAGCAGCTTAGTAGTGTCGTACGAGCAGTACTTC.

The chain links TRBV5-4 to TRBJ2-2; tentatively, D is TRBD2 (6 bases). Germline V lookup: CDR1 SGHNT, CDR2 YYREEE (reference sequence). The CDR3 is made up of 15 amino acids. Trimming pared 5 bases from V and 3 bases from J, leaving 14 bases between. The CDR3 loop is CASRRDSGDTGELFF. CDR3 sequence (DNA): TGTGCCAGCAGGCGGGACTCCGGAGACACCGGGGAGCTGTTTTTT.

The chain links TRBV19 to TRBJ1-2; no reliable D call. From germline, CDR1 is LNHDA and CDR2 SQIVND (reference sequence). The CDR3 extends over 14 amino acids. The V end was cut by 7 bases, the J end by 2 bases, with 14 bases between. CDR3 sequence: CASKVEEANYGYTF. As DNA, the CDR3 is TGTGCCAGTAAGGTTGAGGAAGCGAACTATGGCTACACCTTC.

The chain joins TRBV4-2 to TRBJ1-6; D may be TRBD1 (6 bases). From germline, CDR1 is LGHNA and CDR2 YNFKEQ. The CDR3 length is 15 residues. Trimming shortened V by 8 bases and J by 1 base, and 12 bases separated the two germline ends. The DNA for the CDR3 is TGTGCCAGCGCACAGGGACCTTCCTATAATTCACCCCTCCACTTT. As protein: CASAQGPSYNSPLHF.

The V and J genes are TRBV19 and TRBJ1-2; tentatively, D is TRBD1 (6 bases). V was trimmed by 10 bases and J by 8 bases, leaving 23 bases between them. CDR3 length equals 14 residues. Germline V gene data show CDR1 as LNHDA and CDR2 as SQIVND (reference sequence). CDR3 protein: CATLPQGRVSGYTF. CDR3 bases: TGTGCCACCCTCCCGCAGGGGAGGGTGAGCGGCTACACCTTC.

The chain joins TRBV6-5 to TRBJ1-1; TRBD1 matches at 8 bases. Germline V gene data show CDR1 as MNHEY and CDR2 as SVGAGI. This CDR3 region has 12 residues. The V segment lost 11 bases and the J segment 6 bases; nucleotides outside the gene matches: 8. The CDR3 here is CAYGTGRPEAFF. DNA for the CDR3: TGTGCCTACGGGACAGGTCGTCCTGAAGCTTTCTTT.

This clone was seen only a few times. The gene calls are TRBV6-5 and TRBJ1-5; D is possibly TRBD1 (5 bases). Germline-derived CDR1 and CDR2 are MNHEY and SVGAGI. V was trimmed by 0 bases and J by 7 bases, leaving 10 bases between them. The CDR3 sequence is 14 residues long. The CDR3 is CASSYSWEGQPQHF. CDR3 in DNA: TGTGCCAGCAGTTACTCCTGGGAGGGGCAGCCCCAGCATTTT.

The chain has TRBV19 and TRBJ1-5; D ambiguous. Germline CDR1 and CDR2: LNHDA and SQIVND (reference sequence). The CDR3 length is 14 residues. V was cut by 1 base and J by 1 base, with 5 bases left in between. In DNA form, the CDR3 reads TGTGCCAGTAGTATAGCTTCCAGCAATCAGCCCCAGCATTTT. Its protein product is CASSIASSNQPQHF.

The rearrangement uses TRBV7-8 and TRBJ2-7, with 12 bases fitting TRBD2. CDR1 and CDR2 (germline): SGHVS, FQNEAQ. After removal of 5 bases from V and 12 bases from J, the junction contained 5 bases not matched to a gene. This CDR3 is built from 12 residues. CDR3: CASSPASGRAYV. In DNA, the CDR3 is TGTGCCAGCAGCCCAGCTAGCGGGAGGGCGTACGTC.

The chain joins TRBV18 to TRBJ1-4; 8 bases line up with TRBD1. Germline lookup yields CDR1 KGHSH and CDR2 LQKENI. V dropped 5 bases and J dropped 8; count of bases not matched to a gene: 7. CDR3 length: 14 residues. The CDR3 loop reads CASSAGTGEEKLFF. In DNA form, the CDR3 reads TGTGCCAGCTCAGCCGGGACAGGAGAGGAAAAACTGTTTTTT.

The gene calls are TRBV5-1 and TRBJ1-2, with D hard to call. The germline CDR1 and CDR2 sequences are SGHRS and YFSETQ. The CDR3 consists of 15 residues. V lost 1 base to trimming and J lost 4 bases, with 14 bases between them. The CDR3 coding sequence is TGCGCCAGCAGCTTGACCGTCAGCGAGAGCTATGGCTACACCTTC. Its protein is CASSLTVSESYGYTF.

This clone was observed once. The V call is TRBV5-1, the J call TRBJ2-7; D is possibly TRBD1 (6 bases). Trimming stripped 4 bases from V and 4 bases from J, with 9 bases between. Germline CDR1 SGHRS, CDR2 YFSETQ. CDR3 size: 12 residues. CDR3 sequence: CASSPDSYEQYF. In DNA form, the CDR3 reads TGCGCCAGCAGCCCGGACAGTTACGAGCAGTACTTC.

This rearrangement joins TRBV5-1 to TRBJ1-1, with a tentative D call TRBD1 (6 bases). Germline values: CDR1 SGHRS, CDR2 YFSETQ. This CDR3 comprises 14 residues. V shed 1 base and J shed 4 bases, with 11 bases lying between them. The CDR3 coding sequence is TGCGCCAGCAGCTTGAATCCAGGGGCCACTGAAGCTTTCTTT. The encoded protein is CASSLNPGATEAFF.